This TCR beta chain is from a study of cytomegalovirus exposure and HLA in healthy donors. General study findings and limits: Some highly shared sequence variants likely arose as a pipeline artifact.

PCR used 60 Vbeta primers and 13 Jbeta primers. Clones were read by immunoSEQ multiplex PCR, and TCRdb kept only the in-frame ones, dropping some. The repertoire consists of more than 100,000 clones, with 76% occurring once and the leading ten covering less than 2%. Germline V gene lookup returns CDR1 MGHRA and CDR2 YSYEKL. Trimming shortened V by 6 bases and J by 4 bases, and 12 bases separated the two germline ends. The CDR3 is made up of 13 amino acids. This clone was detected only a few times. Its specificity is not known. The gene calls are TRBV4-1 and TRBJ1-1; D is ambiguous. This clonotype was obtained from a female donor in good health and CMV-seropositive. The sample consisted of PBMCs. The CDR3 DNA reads TGCGCCAGCAGGCGGGGTCAGAGCACTGAAGCTTTCTTT. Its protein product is CASRRGQSTEAFF.